Included here is one T cell receptor beta chain sequence, with context. At one boundary the junction diverges from the germline segment, which might be a read error. In the authors' workflow: Estimated nucleated cell counts came from reference gene primer amplification. The assay was immunoSEQ multiplex PCR, and TCRdb's table has in-frame clones only and misses some. V and J calls and clone size are as listed in that table; D and trimming were resolved from the DNA. The repertoire holds roughly 160,000 clones, with around 82% as singletons. This entry comes from a study of blood T cell repertoires in COVID-19. The V gene's germline CDR1 is SGHNT and CDR2 YYREEE (reference sequence). The CDR3 consists of 13 residues.

This TCR came from a woman between 70 and 85 years old who had recovered from COVID-19. Material for sequencing was peripheral blood. V usage is TRBV5-4 and J usage is TRBJ2-2, with D possibly matching TRBD2 (5 bases). CDR3 amino acids: CASSRGLTRELFF. The CDR3 DNA reads TGTGCCAGCAGCCGCGGACTCACCAGGGAGCTGTTTTTT.